The rows below give T cell receptor beta chains drawn from one sample of a study of blood T cell repertoires in COVID-19. The method was immunoSEQ multiplex PCR; TCRdb's version includes in-frame clones alone and lacks a portion of them. The sample lists fewer than 250,000 clones, approximately 87% occurring once. Sequencing input: peripheral blood. The receptors were gathered from a woman between 50 and 59 years old with acute or convalescent COVID-19. The CDR3 runs from the conserved cysteine through the conserved F or W. Not every row has a clone size; where given, it reads once, few, many or a size class.

abundance: NA
v_gene: TRBV20-1
len: 11
j_gene: TRBJ2-5
CDR3aa: CSVGTGETQYF

abundance: NA
v_gene: TRBV5-1
len: 16
j_gene: TRBJ1-1
CDR3aa: CASSLWEWGPHTEAFF

abundance: NA
v_gene: TRBV9
len: 16
j_gene: TRBJ2-7
CDR3aa: CASSPQGLAASYEQYF

abundance: NA
v_gene: TRBV28
len: 14
j_gene: TRBJ1-2
CDR3aa: CASSLDIEGHGYTF

abundance: NA
v_gene: TRBV9
len: 11
j_gene: TRBJ2-7
CDR3aa: CARHTSYEQYF

abundance: NA
v_gene: TRBV7-2
len: 14
j_gene: TRBJ1-2
CDR3aa: CASSFWGQGGGYTF

abundance: NA
v_gene: TRBV3-1/TRBV3-2
len: 17
j_gene: TRBJ2-5
CDR3aa: CASSQVFLTGNQETQYF

abundance: NA
v_gene: TRBV7-2
len: 14
j_gene: TRBJ2-7
CDR3aa: CASSLNSKSYEQYF

abundance: once
v_gene: TRBV7-2
len: 15
j_gene: TRBJ1-5
CDR3aa: CASSLVEGENQPQHF

abundance: once
v_gene: TRBV19
len: 17
j_gene: TRBJ1-2
CDR3aa: CASSILQTGTANYGYTF

abundance: NA
v_gene: TRBV5-4
len: 14
j_gene: TRBJ1-4
CDR3aa: CASGHRGNQEKLFF

abundance: NA
v_gene: TRBV25-1
len: 16
j_gene: TRBJ2-6
CDR3aa: CASSLRQGSGANVLTF

abundance: NA
v_gene: TRBV5-1
len: 14
j_gene: TRBJ2-5
CDR3aa: CASSLEGYQETQYF

abundance: NA
v_gene: TRBV11-3
len: 14
j_gene: TRBJ1-1
CDR3aa: CASSLARTGTEAFF

abundance: NA
v_gene: TRBV6-4
len: 15
j_gene: TRBJ2-1
CDR3aa: CASSPEDSSYNEQFF

abundance: NA
v_gene: TRBV9
len: 15
j_gene: TRBJ2-5
CDR3aa: CASSARTGAQETQYF

abundance: NA
v_gene: TRBV19
len: 15
j_gene: TRBJ1-6
CDR3aa: CASSIETGYLSPLHF

abundance: NA
v_gene: TRBV12-5
len: 14
j_gene: TRBJ2-7
CDR3aa: CASGLIGGIYEQYF

abundance: NA
v_gene: TRBV2
len: 15
j_gene: TRBJ2-3
CDR3aa: CASSETSGITDTQYF

abundance: NA
v_gene: TRBV7-9
len: 14
j_gene: TRBJ1-2
CDR3aa: CASSRDNLNYGYTF

abundance: few
v_gene: TRBV19
len: 16
j_gene: TRBJ1-2
CDR3aa: CASSIGLGQVKHGYTF

abundance: NA
v_gene: TRBV5-1
len: 14
j_gene: TRBJ2-1
CDR3aa: CASVGLGSYNEQFF

abundance: NA
v_gene: TRBV5-1
len: 14
j_gene: TRBJ2-7
CDR3aa: CASSLEGRPGEQYF

abundance: NA
v_gene: TRBV7-9
len: 13
j_gene: TRBJ1-1
CDR3aa: CASSRQGGTEAFF

abundance: NA
v_gene: TRBV6-2/TRBV6-3
len: 13
j_gene: TRBJ2-7
CDR3aa: CASSYSRTYEQYF

abundance: NA
v_gene: TRBV6-5
len: 16
j_gene: TRBJ1-6
CDR3aa: CASSYSPDSYNSPLHF

abundance: NA
v_gene: TRBV5-4
len: 15
j_gene: TRBJ2-3
CDR3aa: CASSQTSWREDTQYF

abundance: few
v_gene: TRBV30
len: 14
j_gene: TRBJ2-3
CDR3aa: CAWIPIWRVDTQYF

abundance: NA
v_gene: TRBV6-2/TRBV6-3
len: 16
j_gene: TRBJ2-1
CDR3aa: CASSYPTDRGLHEQFF

abundance: NA
v_gene: TRBV5-5
len: 13
j_gene: TRBJ1-2
CDR3aa: CASRGQGGGGYTF

abundance: NA
v_gene: TRBV4-2
len: 15
j_gene: TRBJ2-7
CDR3aa: CASSLGGSVPYEQYF

abundance: NA
v_gene: TRBV18
len: 19
j_gene: TRBJ1-3
CDR3aa: CASSPVPGQGFLGGNTIYF

abundance: NA
v_gene: TRBV9
len: 15
j_gene: TRBJ1-1
CDR3aa: CASSVEDRQNTEAFF

abundance: NA
v_gene: TRBV7-2
len: 15
j_gene: TRBJ2-1
CDR3aa: CASSLVSGAYNEQFF

abundance: NA
v_gene: TRBV4-3
len: 16
j_gene: TRBJ2-2
CDR3aa: CASSQGQGWNTGELFF

abundance: NA
v_gene: TRBV6-6
len: 16
j_gene: TRBJ2-2
CDR3aa: CASTTPGFANTGELFF

abundance: NA
v_gene: TRBV7-8
len: 16
j_gene: TRBJ2-7
CDR3aa: CASSLAPGGYSYEQYF

abundance: NA
v_gene: TRBV5-1
len: 14
j_gene: TRBJ2-5
CDR3aa: CASSTPTDGETQYF

abundance: NA
v_gene: TRBV12-3/TRBV12-4
len: 13
j_gene: TRBJ1-1
CDR3aa: CASSYGGITEAFF

abundance: NA
v_gene: TRBV7-9
len: 18
j_gene: TRBJ2-3
CDR3aa: CASSLVASGHSSTDTQYF

abundance: NA
v_gene: TRBV20-1
len: 11
j_gene: TRBJ2-5
CDR3aa: CSARGDRTQYF

abundance: NA
v_gene: TRBV30
len: 16
j_gene: TRBJ2-1
CDR3aa: CAWSDPQVGLYNEQFF

abundance: NA
v_gene: TRBV2
len: 15
j_gene: TRBJ1-1
CDR3aa: CASSSSPGGSTEAFF

abundance: NA
v_gene: TRBV5-4
len: 15
j_gene: TRBJ2-4
CDR3aa: CASSLASGGFDIQYF

abundance: once
v_gene: TRBV25-1
len: 13
j_gene: TRBJ2-7
CDR3aa: CASIGGVSYEQYF

abundance: NA
v_gene: TRBV4-1
len: 12
j_gene: TRBJ1-2
CDR3aa: CASSEGVGGYTF

abundance: NA
v_gene: TRBV5-1
len: 14
j_gene: TRBJ2-1
CDR3aa: CASSLNLASNEQFF

abundance: NA
v_gene: TRBV25-1
len: 13
j_gene: TRBJ1-1
CDR3aa: CASSEHWNTEAFF

abundance: NA
v_gene: TRBV7-8
len: 17
j_gene: TRBJ2-3
CDR3aa: CASSFPTGGASTDTQYF

abundance: NA
v_gene: TRBV19
len: 14
j_gene: TRBJ1-1
CDR3aa: CASIKRGMNTEAFF

abundance: NA
v_gene: TRBV6-5
len: 14
j_gene: TRBJ2-3
CDR3aa: CASSYRSRTDTQYF

abundance: few
v_gene: TRBV9
len: 14
j_gene: TRBJ2-7
CDR3aa: CASSPRTGTYEQYF

abundance: NA
v_gene: TRBV7-8
len: 14
j_gene: TRBJ2-1
CDR3aa: CASSLPGLRNEQFF

abundance: NA
v_gene: TRBV7-8
len: 12
j_gene: TRBJ2-7
CDR3aa: CASSRDTGPQYF

abundance: NA
v_gene: TRBV5-4
len: 17
j_gene: TRBJ2-6
CDR3aa: CASSPGTGASGANVLTF

abundance: once
v_gene: TRBV6-2/TRBV6-3
len: 19
j_gene: TRBJ2-1
CDR3aa: CASSYPHSRLAGGYNEQFF

abundance: NA
v_gene: TRBV3-1/TRBV3-2
len: 16
j_gene: TRBJ1-6
CDR3aa: CASSRTDRVRNSPLHF

abundance: NA
v_gene: TRBV5-1
len: 14
j_gene: TRBJ2-1
CDR3aa: CASISYGTSNEQFF

abundance: NA
v_gene: TRBV5-6
len: 17
j_gene: TRBJ1-5
CDR3aa: CASSLYGDRVQDQPQHF

abundance: NA
v_gene: TRBV6-5
len: 12
j_gene: TRBJ2-3
CDR3aa: CALAGNTDTQYF